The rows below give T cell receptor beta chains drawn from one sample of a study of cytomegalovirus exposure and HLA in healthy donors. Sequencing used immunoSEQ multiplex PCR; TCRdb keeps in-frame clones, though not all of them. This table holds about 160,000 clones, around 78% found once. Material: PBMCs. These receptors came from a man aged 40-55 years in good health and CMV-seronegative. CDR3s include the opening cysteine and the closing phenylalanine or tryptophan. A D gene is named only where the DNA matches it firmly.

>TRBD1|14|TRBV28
CASSSPGQSIEAFF
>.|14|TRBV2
CASSDRVHDQPQHF
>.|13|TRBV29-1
CSVERGSTGELFF
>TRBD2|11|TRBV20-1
CRGKRGNEQYF
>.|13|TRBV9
CASSVGQTYEQYF
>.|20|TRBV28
CASSYFLGILEKSGANVLTF
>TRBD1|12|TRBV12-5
CASATGGQPQHF
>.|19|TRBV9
CASSVEVGAGASSGNTIYF
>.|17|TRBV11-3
CASSRGSGLSSYNEQFF
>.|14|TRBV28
CASSPGGNREKLFF
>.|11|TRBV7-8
CASSLSYEQYF
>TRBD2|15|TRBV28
CASSSKRGDTDTQYF
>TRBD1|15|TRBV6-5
CASSSAGQVRDEQFF